These 18 T cell receptor beta chains came from one sample sequenced in a study of OX40 agonist ivuxolimab in advanced cancers. To prepare the library, the immunoSEQ multiplex PCR assay was applied. TCRdb mirrors the immuneACCESS table, restricted to in-frame sequences. Some clones are absent from its copies; in checked studies, under half trace to an unresolved V gene, and the reason for the others is unknown. Here the sample has about 58,000 clones; around 90% occur a single time. The ten largest clones capture around 1.8% of the sample. Sequenced material: CD4+ or CD8+ T cells sorted from blood, taken in a trial of the OX40 agonist ivuxolimab. The receptors originated from an adult with an advanced solid tumor such as melanoma, head and neck, liver or kidney cancer.

The chain has TRBV9 and TRBJ1-2, with 7 bases that match TRBD1. V was pared by 6 bases and J by 8 bases, with 19 bases of the junction left unmatched. This CDR3 has 16 residues. CDR1 and CDR2 from the germline V gene are SGDLS and YYNGEE. The CDR3 coding sequence is TGTGCCAGCAACACGGGGACAGAACGACCCGGGTTGGGCTACACCTTC. This sequence encodes CASNTGTERPGLGYTF.

This rearrangement joins TRBV5-6 to TRBJ2-2; TRBD2 matches 7 bases. J lost 0 bases, V lost 4 bases, and 12 bases had no gene match. Germline CDR1 and CDR2: SGHDT and YYEEEE. The CDR3 covers 18 residues. CDR3 DNA: TGTGCCAGCAGCCCAAGGGTTCAGCTAGCGGCGAACACCGGGGAGCTGTTTTTT. Residues: CASSPRVQLAANTGELFF.

V and J are TRBV6-5 and TRBJ2-3, with 10 bases aligning to TRBD2. From germline, CDR1 is MNHEY and CDR2 SVGAGI. The CDR3 is made up of 16 amino acids. Germline trimming cut 0 bases from V and 3 bases from J; bases unmatched to any gene: 3. DNA for the CDR3: TGTGCCAGCAGTTACTCCGGGACTAGCGTAACAGATACGCAGTATTTT. Translated, it gives CASSYSGTSVTDTQYF.

This chain joins TRBV6-5 and TRBJ1-2; a possible D gene is TRBD1 (5 bases). The CDR3 sequence is 14 residues long. Trimming took off 5 bases at V and 7 bases at J, with 17 bases between the two ends. CDR1 and CDR2 from the germline V gene are MNHEY and SVGAGI. The DNA of the CDR3 is TGTGCCAGCAGTGACCCTCGGGGGTCTGGTGGCTACACCTTC. It encodes CASSDPRGSGGYTF.

This clone appeared once. The rearrangement uses TRBV30 and TRBJ2-5, with a weak D call TRBD2 (5 bases). Per the germline V gene, CDR1 is GTSNPN and CDR2 is SVGIG (reference sequence). The germline V and J ends were trimmed by 5 bases and 5 bases, with 24 bases remaining between them. CDR3 length: 16 residues. For the CDR3, the DNA is TGTGCCTGGGCCCCCCGGACGGCCCCGGGGTGGGAGACCCAGTACTTC. Encoded protein: CAWAPRTAPGWETQYF. Combining the CDR3 with reference TRBV30 and TRBJ2-5 gives the whole variable domain SQTIHQWPATLVQPVGSPLSLECTVEGTSNPNLYWYRQAAGRGLQLLFYSVGIGQISSEVPQNLSASRPQDRQFILSSKKLLLSDSGFYLCAWAPRTAPGWETQYFGPGTRLLVL.

The gene calls are TRBV28 and TRBJ2-7, with no clear D. Trimming cost V 5 bases and J 9 bases, with 17 bases left between them. The CDR3 spans 13 residues. Germline assignment: CDR1 MDHEN and CDR2 SYDVKM. The CDR3 DNA sequence: TGTGCCAGCAGTCCCCAGACTGGGTTGGGGCAGTACTTC. This translates into CASSPQTGLGQYF.

The chain uses TRBV29-1 and TRBJ1-1, with TRBD1 as a possible D gene (6 bases). V dropped 4 bases and J dropped 0 bases, with 12 bases sitting between them. This CDR3 is built from 14 residues. The V gene's germline CDR1 is SQVTM and CDR2 ANQGSEA. CDR3 in amino acids: CSVGLGGLNTEAFF. CDR3 in DNA: TGCAGCGTTGGATTGGGGGGGCTGAACACTGAAGCTTTCTTT.

This chain links TRBV5-1 with TRBJ1-2; TRBD1 matches at 7 bases. The CDR3 covers 14 residues. Unmatched junction bases numbered 7, after V lost 4 bases and J lost 4 bases. Germline CDR1 and CDR2: SGHRS and YFSETQ. The CDR3 sequence is CASSTGDRGYGYTF. Written as DNA, the CDR3 is TGCGCCAGCAGCACTGGGGACAGAGGCTATGGCTACACCTTC.

This clone was detected once. The rearrangement uses TRBV19 and TRBJ1-2; the D is unclear. Per germline, CDR1 LNHDA and CDR2 SQIVND (reference sequence). Trimming took 1 base from V and 6 from J, leaving 9 bases between them. The CDR3 spans 13 residues. The CDR3 DNA sequence: TGTGCCAGTAGTATAGGTCGACGGGATGGCTACACCTTC. It specifies CASSIGRRDGYTF.

The J gene is TRBJ1-1, the V gene TRBV2; the D is unclear. Between the trimmed V and J ends, which lost 1 base and 6 bases, there was a span of 15 bases. Germline assignment: CDR1 SNHLY and CDR2 FYNNEI. This CDR3 is built from 15 residues. The CDR3 nucleotides are TGTGCCAGCAGTGAAGTCGGGCCGACGGACGCTGAAGCTTTCTTT. Amino acids: CASSEVGPTDAEAFF.

This sequence joins TRBV10-3 and TRBJ2-7; a possible D gene is TRBD1 (6 bases). The germline CDR1 and CDR2 sequences are ENHRY and SYGVKD. V was shortened by 3 bases and J by 3 bases, with 12 bases between the two germline ends. This CDR3 region has 14 residues. DNA for the CDR3: TGTGCCATCAGTGACGGGGTCAGGGGCTACGAGCAGTACTTC. It is translated as CAISDGVRGYEQYF.

The chain links TRBV4-3 to TRBJ1-4; D call uncertain. Trimming cost V 1 base and J 6 bases, with 9 bases left between them. The CDR3 contains 14 residues. Germline CDR1 is LGHNA and CDR2 is YSLEER. Here the CDR3 reads CASSQVEGYEKLFF. The CDR3 DNA sequence: TGCGCCAGCAGCCAAGTCGAAGGGTATGAAAAACTGTTTTTT.

The chain combines TRBV7-2 with TRBJ2-5; 7 bases fit TRBD2. This CDR3 is 16 amino acids long. CDR1 is SGHTA and CDR2 is FQGNSA in the germline V gene. Trimming at V came to 2 bases and at J to 1 base, leaving 7 bases not matched to a gene. The chain's CDR3 is CASSLSLAEFQETQYF. The CDR3 DNA reads TGTGCCAGCAGCTTATCGCTAGCGGAGTTCCAAGAGACCCAGTACTTC.

The chain links TRBV2 to TRBJ1-5, with 12 bases aligning to TRBD1. Germline CDR1 SNHLY, CDR2 FYNNEI. V shed 6 bases and J 7 bases; nucleotides not matched to a gene: 13. This CDR3 is built from 17 residues. CDR3 region: CASSWGQGAGSRQPQHF. In nucleotides, the CDR3 is TGTGCCAGCAGCTGGGGACAGGGGGCAGGTTCGAGACAGCCCCAGCATTTT.

This clone was observed a few times. This sequence joins TRBV9 and TRBJ2-7; D not resolved. The length of the CDR3 is 15 residues. Looked up from germline, CDR1 is SGDLS and CDR2 is YYNGEE. Trimming removed 0 bases from V and 8 bases from J, with 18 bases in between. CDR3: CASSVDDDPIAKQYF. DNA for the CDR3: TGTGCCAGCAGCGTAGATGACGACCCTATAGCCAAGCAGTACTTC.

This chain joins TRBV6-1 and TRBJ2-1, with D possibly being TRBD2 (6 bases). V shed 7 bases and J shed 4 bases, with 14 bases lying between them. Per the germline V gene, CDR1 is MNHNS and CDR2 is SASEGT. The CDR3 runs to 14 residues. CDR3 sequence (DNA): TGTGCCAGCACTGGGACTGGCCCTTACAATGAGCAGTTCTTC. This sequence encodes CASTGTGPYNEQFF.

This chain joins TRBV2 and TRBJ2-2; 7 nucleotides align to TRBD2. Germline V lookup: CDR1 SNHLY, CDR2 FYNNEI. This CDR3 contains 16 residues. J gave up 2 bases and V 2 bases, and 5 bases lay outside the gene matches. The CDR3 spells CASSESGTLNTGELFF. The CDR3 nucleotides are TGTGCCAGCAGTGAAAGCGGGACGTTAAACACCGGGGAGCTGTTTTTT.

This clone appeared once. V usage is TRBV5-6 and J usage is TRBJ2-3; D not resolved. V lost 0 bases, J lost 2 bases, and 10 bases lay in between. Germline assignment: CDR1 SGHDT and CDR2 YYEEEE. The CDR3 is 15 amino acids. The CDR3 loop reads CASSLVASTTDTQYF. In nucleotides, the CDR3 is TGTGCCAGCAGCTTGGTTGCATCTACCACAGATACGCAGTATTTT.